These 22 T cell receptor beta chains came from one sample sequenced in a study of T-cell memory formation after mild COVID-19. TCRdb reprocessed the 5' RACE reads with MiXCR, giving one entry per CDR3 protein. The table has more than 350,000 distinct CDR3 sequences, approximately 15% seen once. The source material was PBMCs or a T cell subset sorted from them (not recorded which). The source of these receptors is a man aged 18 to 29 who had mild COVID-19 (a few samples of this study predate the infection). Cell type and time point are not known.

This clonotype was seen a few times. A read error may explain this, as a much larger clone is one base away. This chain connects TRBV5-1 to TRBJ2-2; 7 nucleotides match TRBD1. Germline V lookup: CDR1 SGHRS, CDR2 YFSETQ. V lost 2 bases to trimming and J lost 1 base; unmatched junction nucleotides: 2. This CDR3 spans 15 amino acids. CDR3 DNA sequence: TGCGCCAGCAGCTTCGGGACAGAGAACACCGGGGAGCTGTTTTTT. As protein: CASSFGTENTGELFF.

This rearrangement joins TRBV2 to TRBJ1-1; D gene unclear. CDR3 length: 13 residues. Germline CDR1 SNHLY, CDR2 FYNNEI. V dropped 7 bases and J dropped 5 bases, with 14 bases sitting between them. CDR3 nucleotide sequence: TGTGCCAGCACGAAAGGCGCGGGGACTGAAGCTTTCTTT. It is translated as CASTKGAGTEAFF.

This clonotype was counted only a few times. V and J are TRBV24-1 and TRBJ2-7; D gene unclear. There are 11 residues in the CDR3. Germline CDR1 reads KGHDR; CDR2 reads SFDVKD. Trimming pared 4 bases from V and 7 bases from J, leaving 7 bases between. The CDR3: CATSDGMEQYF. For the CDR3, the DNA is TGTGCCACCAGTGACGGAATGGAGCAGTACTTC.

The chain employs TRBV5-1 and TRBJ1-3; D unresolved. CDR1 SGHRS and CDR2 YFSETQ come from the germline V gene. The CDR3 contains 16 residues. V lost 0 bases, J lost 1 base, and 11 bases lay in between. DNA of the CDR3: TGCGCCAGCAGCTTGGATGGATTAACGTCTGGAAACACCATATATTTT. Protein product: CASSLDGLTSGNTIYF.

V is TRBV7-2 and J is TRBJ1-4, with D perhaps matching TRBD1 (6 bases). CDR1 is SGHTA, CDR2 FQGNSA, per germline. The CDR3 covers 15 residues. V lost 7 bases, J lost 3 bases, and 15 bases lay in between. Written as DNA, the CDR3 is TGTGCCAGCACCCTAAGGGGGGCGCCTAATGAAAAACTGTTTTTT. The encoded protein is CASTLRGAPNEKLFF.

The chain employs TRBV10-2 and TRBJ2-3; 7 bases match TRBD2. Trimming took 7 bases from V and 0 from J; bases not matched to a gene: 4. CDR3 length equals 14 residues. Germline CDR1 and CDR2: WSHSY and SAAADI. The CDR3 DNA reads TGCGCCAGCAAGGAGCGGGGCAGCACAGATACGCAGTATTTT. It translates to CASKERGSTDTQYF.

J is TRBJ2-5 and V is TRBV6-2 or TRBV6-3; D is perhaps TRBD2 (5 bases). The CDR3 consists of 14 residues. Germline values: CDR1 MNHEY, CDR2 SVGEGT. The ends were cut back, 5 bases at V and 1 base at J, with 11 bases in the middle. This chain's CDR3 is CASSAWTSQETQYF. For the CDR3, the DNA is TGTGCCAGCAGTGCCTGGACTTCCCAAGAGACCCAGTACTTC.

The chain joins TRBV20-1 to TRBJ2-1; 11 nucleotides line up with TRBD2. The CDR3 totals 16 residues. V gave up 3 bases and J gave up 2 bases; unmatched junction bases: 6. Germline lookup yields CDR1 DFQATT and CDR2 SNEGSKA (reference sequence). In DNA form, the CDR3 reads TGCAGTGCTAGCCCCATTAGCGGGGGGGCCTACAATGAGCAGTTCTTC. It specifies CSASPISGGAYNEQFF.

The rearrangement uses TRBV12-3 or TRBV12-4 and TRBJ1-5; no reliable D call. Trimming cost V 2 bases and J 6 bases, with 11 bases left between them. This CDR3 is built from 14 residues. This CDR3 is CASSLNQVFQPQHF. CDR3 coding DNA: TGTGCCAGCAGTTTAAATCAGGTTTTTCAGCCCCAGCATTTT.

This clonotype was recorded a few times. The chain combines TRBV2 with TRBJ2-7; possibly TRBD1 or TRBD2 for D (5 bases each). The CDR3 has 13 amino acids. Per the germline V gene, CDR1 is SNHLY and CDR2 is FYNNEI. V was shortened by 6 bases and J by 2 bases, with 11 bases between the two germline ends. CDR3 protein: CASSPGPPYEQYF. The CDR3 DNA sequence: TGTGCCAGCAGCCCGGGACCCCCCTACGAGCAGTACTTC.

V gene TRBV20-1 combines with J gene TRBJ2-7; D remains unclear. Germline CDR1 reads DFQATT; CDR2 reads SNEGSKA (reference sequence). There are 14 residues in the CDR3. V was cut by 0 bases and J by 6 bases, with 15 bases left in between. DNA of the CDR3: TGCAGTGCTAGAGATGGAACACTCCTCTCCGAGCAGTACTTC. Residues: CSARDGTLLSEQYF.

This chain connects TRBV7-3 to TRBJ2-5, with TRBD1 matching 7 bases. This CDR3 is built from 15 residues. Germline CDR1 SGHTA, CDR2 FQGTGA. V shed 6 bases, J shed 1 base, and the junction held 8 bases outside the gene matches. CDR3 amino acids: CASRQGTHSQETQYF. The CDR3 nucleotides read TGTGCCAGCAGACAGGGGACCCACAGCCAAGAGACCCAGTACTTC.

This clonotype has ten or more counts. The chain couples TRBV12-3 or TRBV12-4 to TRBJ2-1; 12 bases align to TRBD2. V shed 5 bases, J shed 10 bases, and the junction held 6 bases outside the gene matches. This CDR3 spans 14 amino acids. The CDR3 loop is CASSPPSGGGEQFF. CDR3 bases: TGTGCCAGCAGTCCTCCTAGCGGGGGGGGCGAGCAGTTCTTC.

This rearrangement joins TRBV6-6 to TRBJ2-1; D is uncertain. The CDR3 is 14 amino acids. The germline V gene has CDR1 MNHNY and CDR2 SVGAGI (reference sequence). V lost 2 bases, J lost 6 bases, and 11 bases lay in between. The CDR3 protein is CASSYQTGPNEQFF. CDR3 nucleotide sequence: TGTGCCAGCAGTTACCAAACTGGCCCCAATGAGCAGTTCTTC.

The V and J genes are TRBV7-9 and TRBJ2-1, with 8 bases identical to TRBD2. Germline CDR1 and CDR2: SEHNR and FQNEAQ (reference sequence). V gave up 1 base and J gave up 2 bases; unmatched junction bases: 1. This CDR3 spans 15 amino acids. CDR3 sequence reads: CASSLDGGAYNEQFF. The CDR3 DNA reads as TGTGCCAGCAGCTTAGACGGGGGGGCCTACAATGAGCAGTTCTTC.

The rearrangement joins TRBV5-6 to TRBJ1-2, with 9 bases that match TRBD1. The V and J ends lost 5 bases and 10 bases, in that order; junction bases with no gene match: 12. The CDR3 is 14 amino acids. Germline V CDR1 and CDR2: SGHDT, YYEEEE. The CDR3 region has the DNA TGTGCCAGCAGGATAATGGGACAGGGACCGACCTACACCTTC. Translating it yields CASRIMGQGPTYTF.

The chain is built from TRBV9 and TRBJ2-3; 12 bases agree with TRBD2. Per the germline V gene, CDR1 is SGDLS and CDR2 is YYNGEE. With V trimmed by 4 bases and J by 2 bases, 11 bases remained unmatched. The CDR3 loop spans 18 amino acids. The DNA for the CDR3 is TGTGCCAGCAGCACCGCGGGGCTAGCGGGGGGGTTCACAGATACGCAGTATTTT. It translates to CASSTAGLAGGFTDTQYF.

This clonotype has only a few counts. The chain is built from TRBV24-1 and TRBJ2-3; no clear D. CDR3 length: 16 amino acids. The V end lost 1 base, the J end lost 1 base, and 11 bases lay between the germline ends. The germline V gene encodes CDR1 KGHDR and CDR2 SFDVKD. CDR3 loop: CATSDFGQKGTDTQYF. CDR3 nucleotide sequence: TGTGCCACCAGTGATTTCGGGCAGAAGGGCACAGATACGCAGTATTTT.

This chain uses TRBV5-1 with TRBJ2-1; a weak D match, TRBD2 (6 bases). V lost 4 bases and J lost 4, with 18 bases in between. This CDR3 contains 16 residues. CDR1 SGHRS and CDR2 YFSETQ come from the germline V gene. CDR3 DNA sequence: TGCGCCAGCAGCCCTAGCACGGGGGTATATTACAATGAGCAGTTCTTC. Its protein is CASSPSTGVYYNEQFF. The variable domain in full, completed from reference TRBV5-1 and TRBJ2-1, reads KAGVTQTPRYLIKTRGQQVTLSCSPISGHRSVSWYQQTPGQGLQFLFEYFSETQRNKGNFPGRFSGRQFSNSRSEMNVSTLELGDSALYLCASSPSTGVYYNEQFFGPGTRLTVL.

The CDR3, as DNA: TGTGCCAGCAGTCCGGGACAGGGACGCGAGCAGTACTTC. Residues: CASSPGQGREQYF. The genes are TRBV6-5 and TRBJ2-7; TRBD1 aligns across 9 bases. Germline assignment: CDR1 MNHEY and CDR2 SVGAGI. The J segment lost 6 bases and the V segment lost 5 bases, leaving 5 bases of the junction unmatched. The CDR3 contains 13 residues.

This clonotype was seen only a few times. The V call is TRBV5-1, the J call TRBJ2-3; 8 bases match TRBD1. The junction had 9 bases not matched to a gene; V was cut back by 3 bases and J by 6 bases. The CDR3 sequence is 15 residues long. Per germline, CDR1 SGHRS and CDR2 YFSETQ. The CDR3 DNA follows: TGCGCCAGCAGCTCGACAGGGGACGTAGCGGATACGCAGTATTTT. It translates to CASSSTGDVADTQYF.

The rearrangement joins TRBV7-3 to TRBJ2-3; TRBD1 aligns across 11 bases. The CDR3 spans 16 residues. Trimming cost V 6 bases and J 4 bases; bases outside gene matches: 9. Germline V CDR1 and CDR2: SGHTA, FQGTGA. CDR3 bases: TGTGCCAGCAGTCCGAGCGGGACAGGGGGTTCAGATACGCAGTATTTT. Translated, it gives CASSPSGTGGSDTQYF.